This TCR beta chain appears in the sequencing data of a study of cytomegalovirus exposure and HLA in healthy donors. On this clone itself: What it binds is unknown.

PCR involved 60 Vbeta and 13 Jbeta primers. Generated by immunoSEQ multiplex PCR, the TCRdb table keeps only in-frame clones and is missing some. This sample has 60,000 to 70,000 clones, with just over 65% found just once. The V and J ends lost 3 bases and 8 bases respectively, with 13 bases between them. There are 13 residues in the CDR3. Germline CDR1 is MNHEY and CDR2 is SVGAGI. General study points: Looking again later, the authors saw that most CMV-associated TCR beta chains seemed HLA-restricted. With DRB1 most and HLA-C fewest, TCR association rates differed between HLA loci in a later analysis. Based on reports, TCR beta sequences accurately predicted HLA-A and HLA-B alleles for most subjects. An analysis done earlier found most TCR beta V segments productive about 90% or about 30% of the time.

The TCR was taken from a woman under 40 in good health and CMV-seronegative. The rearrangement uses TRBV6-5 and TRBJ1-1, with D possibly matching TRBD1 (5 bases). Sequencing was carried out using PBMCs. The CDR3 here is CASSYKGSPEAFF. For the CDR3, the DNA is TGTGCCAGCAGTTATAAGGGGTCCCCGGAAGCTTTCTTT.